This T cell receptor (beta chain) is from a study of blood T cell repertoires in COVID-19. This CDR3 region has 14 residues. Germline CDR1 is LNHDA and CDR2 is SQIVND (reference sequence). Trimming shortened V by 5 bases and J by 6 bases, and 13 bases separated the two germline ends. Authors' data handling: Amplification of reference gene primers was used by the study to estimate nucleated cell counts. The method was immunoSEQ multiplex PCR; TCRdb's version includes in-frame clones alone and lacks a portion of them. For V, J and clone size, that table is used; D and trimming come from the DNA. The repertoire includes about 320,000 clones, approximately 88% of them detected once, and about 6.8% sits in the top ten.

The chain combines TRBV19 with TRBJ2-2; a weak D match, TRBD1 (6 bases). The source material was peripheral blood. This clonotype was sampled from a man aged 18 to 30 who had recovered from COVID-19. The CDR3 loop reads CASSQQGWAGELFF. CDR3 bases: TGTGCCAGTAGTCAACAGGGATGGGCCGGGGAGCTGTTTTTT. Full variable domain (remainder filled in from reference TRBV19 and TRBJ2-2): DGGITQSPKYLFRKEGQNVTLSCEQNLNHDAMYWYRQDPGQGLRLIYYSQIVNDFQKGDIAEGYSVSREKKESFPLTVTSAQKNPTAFYLCASSQQGWAGELFFGEGSRLTVL.